The TCR beta chain under discussion was sequenced for a study of blood T cells in healthy people across ages. This CDR3 is 15 amino acids long. V was cut by 6 bases and J by 7 bases, with 18 bases left in between. In germline, CDR1 is MNHEY, CDR2 SVGEGT. Sample-barcoded 5' priming and a J-beta primer mix drove a second PCR of roughly 6 to 12 cycles. Sequencing of every sample gave 3 million or more CDR3-containing paired-end reads. Each CDR3 protein gets one entry after TCRdb re-called the 5' RACE reads with MiXCR. The repertoire holds over 600,000 distinct CDR3 sequences, with around 41% as singletons.

This TCR came from an older man in good health. The V gene is TRBV6-2 or TRBV6-3, the J gene TRBJ2-2; the D is unclear. Sequencing was performed on blood. CDR3 in DNA: TGTGCCAGCAGCCCCATGCCCGGAGTTAACGGGGAGCTGTTTTTT. This sequence encodes CASSPMPGVNGELFF.